These 8 T cell receptor beta chains originate from one sample sequenced in a study of shared clonotypes between healthy human individuals. Libraries were prepared by immunoSEQ multiplex PCR; TCRdb keeps only in-frame clonotypes and omits some of them. Of 980,000 or so clones listed, approximately 80% are singletons. The sequenced sample consisted of memory CD4+ T cells sorted from blood. The subset is: CD45RA-negative fraction. The source of these receptors is a man younger than 30 in good health.

V and J are TRBV18 and TRBJ2-7, with 11 bases matching TRBD2. The CDR3 totals 16 residues. Looked up from germline, CDR1 is KGHSH and CDR2 is LQKENI. The V gene end was trimmed by 1 base and the J gene end by 3 bases; junction bases not matched to a gene: 5. CDR3 nucleotides: TGTGCCAGCTCACCACTCGCTAGCGGGGGGAGCTACGAGCAGTACTTC. Protein sequence: CASSPLASGGSYEQYF.

V usage is TRBV2 and J usage is TRBJ1-4; unclear D gene. V lost 0 bases, J lost 0 bases, and 5 bases lay in between. Germline V gives CDR1 SNHLY, CDR2 FYNNEI. This CDR3 region has 15 residues. This chain's CDR3 is CASSEARATNEKLFF. The DNA for the CDR3 is TGTGCCAGCAGTGAAGCGCGGGCAACTAATGAAAAACTGTTTTTT.

This rearrangement joins TRBV28 to TRBJ2-7; TRBD2 matches at 7 bases. This CDR3 contains 13 residues. Germline V gene sequence: CDR1 MDHEN, CDR2 SYDVKM. V lost 5 bases to trimming and J lost 12 bases; unmatched junction nucleotides: 13. As DNA, the CDR3 is TGTGCCAGCAGTCTCACTGCACCGACTAGCCGGTACTTC. This codes for CASSLTAPTSRYF.

V and J are TRBV28 and TRBJ1-1, with D unclear. The CDR3 covers 11 residues. Germline V gene data show CDR1 as MDHEN and CDR2 as SYDVKM. Trimming removed 6 bases at V and 4 bases at J, with 6 bases between. CDR3 nucleotides: TGTGCCAGCAGCCTCCTCACTGAAGCTTTCTTT. As protein: CASSLLTEAFF.

The rearrangement joins TRBV30 to TRBJ1-2, with D possibly matching TRBD1 (6 bases). The CDR3 has 13 residues. The ends were cut back, 0 bases at V and 6 bases at J, with 11 bases in the middle. Germline values: CDR1 GTSNPN, CDR2 SVGIG (reference sequence). Here the CDR3 reads CAWSVLRGDGYTF. CDR3 DNA: TGTGCCTGGAGTGTACTGAGGGGGGATGGCTACACCTTC.

As concerns this clone: Other DNA sequences within the sample encode an identical CDR3. In nucleotides, the CDR3 is TGTGCCAGCAGTCTAGACGGTTACGAGCAGTACTTC. It encodes CASSLDGYEQYF. The chain couples TRBV5-4 to TRBJ2-7; D call uncertain. Trimming left V 5 bases short and J 4 bases short, with 10 bases between. The V gene's germline CDR1 is SGHNT and CDR2 YYREEE (reference sequence). This CDR3 comprises 12 residues.

This chain connects TRBV19 to TRBJ2-1; 7 nucleotides match TRBD2. V trimming: 1 base; J trimming: 0 bases; junction bases outside the gene matches: 6. The CDR3 spans 17 residues. Germline-derived CDR1 and CDR2 are LNHDA and SQIVND (reference sequence). Here the CDR3 DNA reads TGTGCCAGTAGTATAGGGGCTAGCGGCTTCTCCTACAATGAGCAGTTCTTC. This translates into CASSIGASGFSYNEQFF.

To note about this clone: This sample includes further DNA sequences coding for the same CDR3. The rearrangement links TRBV11-2 to TRBJ2-2; D ambiguous. The CDR3 contains 12 residues. Per germline, CDR1 SGHAT and CDR2 FQNNGV. Trimming shortened V by 6 bases and J by 7 bases, and 9 bases separated the two germline ends. CDR3 region: CASSLGVGELFF. In DNA form, the CDR3 reads TGTGCCAGCAGTTTGGGCGTCGGGGAGCTGTTTTTT.